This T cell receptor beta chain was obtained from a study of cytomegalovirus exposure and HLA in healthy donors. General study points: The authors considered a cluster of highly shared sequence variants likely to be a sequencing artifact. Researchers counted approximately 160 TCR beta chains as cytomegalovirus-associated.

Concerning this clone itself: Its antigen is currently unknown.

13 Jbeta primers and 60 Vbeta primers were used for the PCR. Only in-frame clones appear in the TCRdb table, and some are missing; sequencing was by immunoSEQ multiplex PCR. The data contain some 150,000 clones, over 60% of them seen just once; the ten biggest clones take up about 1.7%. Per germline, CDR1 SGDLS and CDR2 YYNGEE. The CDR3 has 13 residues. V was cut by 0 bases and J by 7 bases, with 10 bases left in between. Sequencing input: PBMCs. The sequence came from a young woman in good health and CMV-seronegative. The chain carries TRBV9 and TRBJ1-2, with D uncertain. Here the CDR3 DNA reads TGTGCCAGCAGCGTAGCAGAAGCAGGTGGCTACACCTTC. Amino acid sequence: CASSVAEAGGYTF.